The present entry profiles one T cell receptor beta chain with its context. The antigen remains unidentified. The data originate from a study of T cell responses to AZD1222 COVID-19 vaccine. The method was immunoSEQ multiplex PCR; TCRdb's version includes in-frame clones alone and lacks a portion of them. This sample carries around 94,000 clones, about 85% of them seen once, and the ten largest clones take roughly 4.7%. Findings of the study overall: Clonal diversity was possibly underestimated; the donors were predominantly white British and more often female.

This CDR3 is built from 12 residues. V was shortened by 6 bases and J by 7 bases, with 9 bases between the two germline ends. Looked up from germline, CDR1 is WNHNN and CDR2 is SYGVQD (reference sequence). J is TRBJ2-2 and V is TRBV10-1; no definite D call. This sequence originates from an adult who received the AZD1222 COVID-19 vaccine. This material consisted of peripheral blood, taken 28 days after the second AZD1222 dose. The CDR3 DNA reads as TGCGCCAGCAGAGGGATTATCGGGGAGCTGTTTTTT. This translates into CASRGIIGELFF.